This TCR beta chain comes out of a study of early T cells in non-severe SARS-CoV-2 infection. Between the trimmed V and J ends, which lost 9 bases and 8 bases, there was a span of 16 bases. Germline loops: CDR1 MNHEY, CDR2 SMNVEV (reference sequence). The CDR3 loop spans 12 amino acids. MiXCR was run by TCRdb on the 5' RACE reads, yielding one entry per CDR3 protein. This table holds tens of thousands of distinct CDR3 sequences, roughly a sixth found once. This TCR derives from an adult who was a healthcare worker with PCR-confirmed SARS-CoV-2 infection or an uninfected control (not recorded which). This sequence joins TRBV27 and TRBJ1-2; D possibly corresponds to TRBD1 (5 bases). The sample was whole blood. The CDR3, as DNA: TGTGCCAGTCGATTGGGGCAGAAAGGCTACACCTTC. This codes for CASRLGQKGYTF.